This T cell receptor beta chain is from a study of metastatic and nonmetastatic thyroid tumors. Study background: Repertoires from malignant and benign thyroid patients were compared across blood and tumor or nodule tissue.

No treatment of any kind had been given to any patient before thyroid surgery. This clone was counted only a few times. TCRdb reprocessed the PCR reads using MiXCR. The data hold roughly 34,000 clones, with around 31% observed a single time. This CDR3 has 13 residues. V lost 4 bases and J lost 5, with 9 bases in between. The gene calls are TRBV12-3 or TRBV12-4 and TRBJ2-4; D ambiguous. The clonotype originates from a female donor with papillary thyroid cancer or a benign thyroid nodule (not recorded which). Some clones in this sample may be carry-over from other donors' samples. Sequenced sample: tumor tissue. In DNA, the CDR3 is TGTGCCAGCAGTTACGACCCCGAAAACATTCAGTACTTC. This codes for CASSYDPENIQYF.